These T cell receptor beta chains were read from a single sample in a study of blood T cell repertoires in COVID-19. The protocol was immunoSEQ multiplex PCR, while the TCRdb copy is restricted to in-frame clones and leaves out a portion. The table records about 73,000 clones, roughly four fifths of them present only once. The sequencing sample was made of peripheral blood. The receptors come from a woman in her sixties or seventies with acute or convalescent COVID-19. Both conserved end residues are part of each CDR3. D genes are given only for firm matches. Not every row has a clone size; where given, it reads once, few, many or a size class.

abundance,v_gene,j_gene,d_gene,CDR3aa,CDR3nt
NA,TRBV9,TRBJ1-6,TRBD1,CASSAGSNRGNNSPLHF,TGTGCCAGCAGCGCGGGGAGCAACAGGGGAAATAATTCACCCCTCCACTTT
NA,TRBV18,TRBJ1-2,TRBD1,CASSLDRQGGGYGYTF,TGTGCCAGCTCACTCGATCGACAGGGAGGAGGGTATGGCTACACCTTC
NA,TRBV27,TRBJ2-7,TRBD2,CASSLVTSGPSYEQYF,TGTGCCAGCAGTTTAGTGACTAGCGGGCCCTCCTACGAGCAGTACTTC
few,TRBV6-4,TRBJ1-2,NA,CASSDTPGFGYGYTF,TGTGCCAGCAGTGACACTCCCGGTTTTGGCTATGGCTACACCTTC
NA,TRBV13,TRBJ2-2,NA,CASSSNSENTGELFF,TGTGCCAGCAGCTCAAATAGCGAGAACACCGGGGAGCTGTTTTTT
NA,TRBV4-1,TRBJ2-2,NA,CASSQDTPGRGELFF,TGCGCCAGCAGCCAAGATACCCCGGGAAGGGGGGAGCTGTTTTTT
once,TRBV7-3,TRBJ2-5,NA,CASSSQGLGETQYF,TGTGCCAGCAGCTCCCAGGGTTTAGGGGAGACCCAGTACTTC
NA,TRBV7-9,TRBJ1-6,NA,CASTTDSYNSPLHF,TGTGCCAGCACGACAGACTCCTATAATTCACCCCTCCACTTT
NA,TRBV5-1,TRBJ1-4,TRBD1,CASSLLGQGEKLFF,TGCGCCAGCAGCTTGTTGGGACAGGGGGAAAAACTGTTTTTT
few,TRBV12-3/TRBV12-4,TRBJ2-2,NA,CASSFYPGELFF,TGTGCCAGCAGTTTTTATCCCGGGGAGCTGTTTTTT
NA,TRBV28,TRBJ1-5,NA,CASGTLNQPQHF,TGTGCCAGCGGGACTTTAAATCAGCCCCAGCATTTT
NA,TRBV9,TRBJ1-1,TRBD1,CASSPTGTGGTEAFF,TGTGCCAGCAGCCCGACCGGGACAGGGGGCACTGAAGCTTTCTTT
NA,TRBV21-1,TRBJ1-1,NA,CASSLTSGGPNTEAFF,TGTGCCAGCAGCCTTACCAGCGGGGGGCCGAACACTGAAGCTTTCTTT
NA,TRBV28,TRBJ1-5,NA,CASSLGAFNQPQHF,TGTGCCAGCAGTTTGGGGGCCTTCAATCAGCCCCAGCATTTT
NA,TRBV3-1/TRBV3-2,TRBJ2-1,TRBD2,CASSRSGGSNEQFF,TGTGCCAGCAGCCGTTCCGGGGGGAGCAATGAGCAGTTCTTC
NA,TRBV3-1/TRBV3-2,TRBJ2-3,TRBD1,CASRLGQQGADTDTQYF,TGTGCCAGCAGACTAGGCCAGCAGGGGGCGGACACAGATACGCAGTATTTT
once,TRBV4-2,TRBJ1-5,TRBD1,CASSLVALGGGLSFGNQPQHF,TGTGCCAGCAGCCTCGTCGCTTTAGGAGGGGGCCTATCCTTTGGCAATCAGCCCCAGCATTTT
NA,TRBV5-1,TRBJ2-2,NA,CASSPFPAGELFF,TGCGCCAGCAGTCCGTTCCCAGCCGGGGAGCTGTTTTTT
NA,TRBV7-8,TRBJ2-1,TRBD2,CASSPRLAENNEQFF,TGTGCCAGCAGCCCAAGACTAGCGGAGAACAATGAGCAGTTCTTC
NA,TRBV3-1/TRBV3-2,TRBJ2-6,NA,CASTFAGANVLTF,TGTGCCAGCACCTTTGCTGGGGCCAACGTCCTGACTTTC
NA,TRBV5-1,TRBJ2-2,NA,CASSLTTETGELFF,TGCGCCAGCAGCTTAACGACTGAAACCGGGGAGCTGTTTTTT
few,TRBV5-1,TRBJ2-7,NA,CASSGHNYEQYF,TGCGCCAGCAGCGGACACAACTACGAGCAGTACTTC
NA,TRBV5-3,TRBJ1-4,TRBD1,CARSYPGQATSDDEKLFF,TGTGCCAGAAGCTATCCGGGACAGGCGACCTCTGATGATGAAAAACTGTTTTTT
NA,TRBV7-6,TRBJ1-3,TRBD1,CASSPRGPGNTIYF,TGTGCCAGCAGCCCGAGGGGGCCTGGAAACACCATATATTTT
NA,TRBV28,TRBJ1-4,TRBD1,CATGTGSGANEKLFF,TGTGCCACCGGGACAGGCTCCGGGGCTAATGAAAAACTGTTTTTT
NA,TRBV6-5,TRBJ2-1,TRBD2,CASRTLAGGTYEQFF,TGTGCCAGCAGAACGCTAGCGGGGGGGACTTATGAGCAGTTCTTC
NA,TRBV21-1,TRBJ2-7,NA,CASSKDGVRERNCYEQYF,TGTGCCAGCAGCAAAGATGGGGTGAGAGAGCGGAACTGCTACGAGCAGTACTTC